The 15 T cell receptor beta chains in this list originate from one sample, sequenced in a study of T cell responses to AZD1222 COVID-19 vaccine (dated by TCRdb to about 2021). The library relied on the immunoSEQ multiplex PCR assay. What TCRdb holds here is the immuneACCESS table cut down to in-frame rearrangements. Part of the clones is not present; checked against another copy, under half of the missing clones reflect an unresolved V gene, and the others are unexplained. In all, the sample holds some 150,000 clones, and 75% to 95% of those were seen once. The ten largest clones take up less than 3.5% of the sample. The time point label of this sample denotes: about 28 days (+/-7) after the second vaccine dose. Sequencing was performed on peripheral blood, taken 28 days after the second AZD1222 dose. The source of these receptors is an adult who received the AZD1222 COVID-19 vaccine.

The chain joins TRBV7-8 to TRBJ1-5; 8 bases align to TRBD1. This CDR3 has 17 amino acids. The V and J ends lost 6 bases and 0 bases, in that order; junction bases with no gene match: 10. Germline V gene lookup returns CDR1 SGHVS and CDR2 FQNEAQ. The DNA of the CDR3 is TGTGCCAGCAGTCCCGACAGGGGCGTCTATAGCAATCAGCCCCAGCATTTT. It yields the protein CASSPDRGVYSNQPQHF.

The chain joins TRBV5-6 to TRBJ2-7; a weak D match, TRBD1 (6 bases). Per germline, CDR1 SGHDT and CDR2 YYEEEE. Deletions cut 0 bases from V and 3 bases from J, with 13 bases between. The CDR3 runs to 15 residues. This CDR3 is CASSLARTEDYEQYF. Here the CDR3 DNA reads TGTGCCAGCAGCTTGGCTCGGACAGAGGACTACGAGCAGTACTTC.

The chain links TRBV5-8 to TRBJ1-5; D is unresolved. The V and J ends lost 5 bases and 4 bases respectively, with 10 bases between them. Per the germline V gene, CDR1 is SGHTS and CDR2 is YDEGEE. The CDR3 sequence is 13 residues long. CDR3 residues: CASSWAANQPQHF. As DNA, the CDR3 is TGTGCCAGCAGTTGGGCAGCAAATCAGCCCCAGCATTTT.

The chain carries TRBV5-4 and TRBJ2-3; D might be TRBD1 (6 bases). V lost 6 bases to trimming and J lost 3 bases, with 17 bases between them. The CDR3 contains 15 residues. CDR1 and CDR2 (germline): SGHNT, YYREEE (reference sequence). CDR3 DNA: TGTGCCAGCACCTTAAGGGGGAGAGTGACAGATACGCAGTATTTT. Amino acids: CASTLRGRVTDTQYF. The full variable domain, rest sourced from reference TRBV5-4 and TRBJ2-3, is ETGVTQSPTHLIKTRGQQVTLRCSSQSGHNTVSWYQQALGQGPQFIFQYYREEENGRGNFPPRFSGLQFPNYSSELNVNALELDDSALYLCASTLRGRVTDTQYFGPGTRLTVL.

This rearrangement joins TRBV5-1 to TRBJ1-1; D call uncertain. The length of the CDR3 is 16 residues. The ends were cut back, 3 bases at V and 0 bases at J, with 15 bases in the middle. Germline CDR1 reads SGHRS; CDR2 reads YFSETQ. CDR3 amino acids: CASSYSEVGLNTEAFF. In DNA form, the CDR3 reads TGCGCCAGCAGCTACTCCGAGGTAGGGTTGAACACTGAAGCTTTCTTT. The whole variable domain, remainder taken from reference TRBV5-1 and TRBJ1-1, is KAGVTQTPRYLIKTRGQQVTLSCSPISGHRSVSWYQQTPGQGLQFLFEYFSETQRNKGNFPGRFSGRQFSNSRSEMNVSTLELGDSALYLCASSYSEVGLNTEAFFGQGTRLTVV.

The chain has TRBV6-5 and TRBJ1-1; 8 nucleotides agree with TRBD1. The trim removed 6 bases at V and 5 bases at J, leaving 11 bases unmatched. CDR3 length: 15 residues. Germline V gene sequence: CDR1 MNHEY, CDR2 SVGAGI. The chain's CDR3 is CASRVRRQGSTEAFF. The CDR3 region has the DNA TGTGCCAGCAGAGTAAGAAGACAGGGGTCGACTGAAGCTTTCTTT.

This clone was counted only a few times. This sequence joins TRBV10-1 and TRBJ1-5; D is perhaps TRBD1 (5 bases). This CDR3 contains 14 residues. Germline V lookup: CDR1 WNHNN, CDR2 SYGVQD (reference sequence). Trimming left V 2 bases short and J 4 bases short, with 9 bases between. CDR3 coding DNA: TGCGCCAGCAGTGAGGGGGGAGGTAATCAGCCCCAGCATTTT. It encodes CASSEGGGNQPQHF.

The CDR3 protein is CASSDQGAAYEQYF. CDR3 coding DNA: TGTGCCAGCAGTGACCAGGGGGCAGCCTACGAGCAGTACTTC. The rearrangement uses TRBV6-1 and TRBJ2-7, with 8 bases that match TRBD1. In germline, CDR1 is MNHNS, CDR2 SASEGT. Trimming removed 3 bases from V and 2 bases from J; junction bases left unmatched: 3. This CDR3 spans 14 amino acids.

The rearrangement joins TRBV6-1 to TRBJ1-2; tentative D call: TRBD1 (5 bases). CDR3 length equals 16 residues. With 2 bases removed from V and 3 bases from J, the gap between germline ends came to 16 bases. The germline V gene encodes CDR1 MNHNS and CDR2 SASEGT. CDR3 bases: TGTGCCAGCAGTGAACGCGGGACCCCGGCCTACTATGGCTACACCTTC. Amino acid sequence: CASSERGTPAYYGYTF.

The CDR3 sequence is CATSRERRTYSNQPQHF. The CDR3 DNA is TGTGCCACCAGCAGAGAGCGGAGAACTTATAGCAATCAGCCCCAGCATTTT. The V and J genes are TRBV15 and TRBJ1-5, with unresolved D. Germline CDR1 is LNHNV and CDR2 is YYDKDF (reference sequence). The length of the CDR3 is 17 residues. Trimming pared 0 bases from V and 0 bases from J, leaving 12 bases between.

This chain uses TRBV15 with TRBJ2-1; D may match TRBD1 or TRBD2 (5 bases each). The CDR3 length is 14 residues. CDR1 is LNHNV and CDR2 is YYDKDF in the germline V gene (reference sequence). V lost 3 bases and J 6 bases, leaving 12 bases between the germline ends. CDR3 nucleotides: TGTGCCACCAGCAGGGGACCAGGCGGCAATGAGCAGTTCTTC. Translating gives CATSRGPGGNEQFF.

The chain has TRBV30 and TRBJ1-1; no reliable D call. Trimming pared 3 bases from V and 1 base from J, leaving 9 bases between. Germline CDR1 is GTSNPN and CDR2 is SVGIG (reference sequence). The CDR3 extends over 13 amino acids. CDR3 sequence: CAWRGARNTEAFF. CDR3 nucleotides: TGTGCCTGGAGGGGCGCACGGAACACTGAAGCTTTCTTT. The whole variable domain, remainder taken from reference TRBV30 and TRBJ1-1, is SQTIHQWPATLVQPVGSPLSLECTVEGTSNPNLYWYRQAAGRGLQLLFYSVGIGQISSEVPQNLSASRPQDRQFILSSKKLLLSDSGFYLCAWRGARNTEAFFGQGTRLTVV.

The V call is TRBV5-1, the J call TRBJ2-7; D unresolved. CDR3 length equals 14 residues. Germline CDR1 reads SGHRS; CDR2 reads YFSETQ. V was cut by 0 bases and J by 4 bases, with 11 bases left in between. CDR3 amino acids: CASSLALDGYEQYF. CDR3 coding DNA: TGCGCCAGCAGCTTGGCCCTCGACGGGTACGAGCAGTACTTC.

This clone was counted between two and nine times. The chain is built from TRBV6-5 and TRBJ1-1, with D unclear. Germline V gene data show CDR1 as MNHEY and CDR2 as SVGAGI. Trimming took off 6 bases at V and 0 bases at J, with 2 bases between the two ends. This CDR3 is built from 11 residues. This chain's CDR3 is CASRLNTEAFF. For the CDR3, the DNA is TGTGCCAGCAGACTGAACACTGAAGCTTTCTTT.

The rearrangement joins TRBV7-8 to TRBJ1-3; TRBD1 matches 7 bases. After removal of 5 bases from V and 3 bases from J, the junction contained 7 bases not matched to a gene. Germline CDR1 SGHVS, CDR2 FQNEAQ. This CDR3 region has 15 residues. DNA for the CDR3: TGTGCCAGCAGCGAAACGACAGGGAATGGAAACACCATATATTTT. Encoded protein: CASSETTGNGNTIYF.